The T cell receptor beta chain described here comes from a study of blood T cells in healthy people across ages. Regarding the study as a whole: Greater diversity and more naive CD4+ cells were seen in long-lived donors than in aged donors. With naive T cell percentage, TCR beta diversity showed a strong correlation.

Roughly 10 milliliters of peripheral blood were drawn from each donor. This clonotype has only a few counts. The target antigen is unknown. This CDR3 spans 12 amino acids. Germline V gene sequence: CDR1 SQVTM, CDR2 ANQGSEA. Then a second PCR, running about 6 to 12 cycles, was carried out with a sample-barcoded 5' primer and a J-beta primer mix. MiXCR, applied by TCRdb to the 5' RACE reads, yields one record per CDR3 protein. The sample lists 540,000 or so distinct CDR3 sequences, 27% occurring once. The specimen sequenced was blood. The TCR was taken from a woman in her 70s in good health. The chain combines TRBV29-1 with TRBJ2-1; 8 bases agree with TRBD1. The J call may be wrong; the DNA end is better matched by TRBJ2-5. The CDR3 DNA reads TGCAGCTCTGAGACAGGGGAAGAGACCCAGTACTTC. It is translated as CSSETGEETQYF.